This T cell receptor beta chain was sequenced for a study of T cells expressing NK-cell markers. Background on the study: Source material for TCR beta repertoires consisted of sorted CD3+CD56+NKG2C+, CD3+CD56+NKG2C- and CD3+CD56-NKG2C+ T cells. Among eight sequenced donors, seven carried HCMV seropositivity while one was seronegative.

Libraries used 5'RACE template switching adding universal primer site and UMIs. TCRdb reprocessed the 5' RACE reads and stores each CDR3 protein as one record, lacking DNA. Recorded for this sample: approximately 440,000 distinct CDR3 sequences. CDR1 and CDR2 from the germline V gene are SGHRS and YFSETQ. The CDR3 has 14 residues. The chain combines TRBV5-1 with TRBJ2-2; TCRdb picks TRBD2, but there is no DNA to check that call. The clonotype was recovered from a woman aged 45 to 65 in good health. The sample comprised blood T cells: a sorted CD56 or NKG2C T cell subset, CD4+ or CD8+ T cells, or bulk PBMC T cells (not recorded which). CDR3 residues: CASVLGLNTGELFF. The full variable domain, completed using reference TRBV5-1 and TRBJ2-2, is KAGVTQTPRYLIKTRGQQVTLSCSPISGHRSVSWYQQTPGQGLQFLFEYFSETQRNKGNFPGRFSGRQFSNSRSEMNVSTLELGDSALYLCASVLGLNTGELFFGEGSRLTVL.